Listed below are T cell receptor beta chains from one sample, sequenced in a study of identical twins. TCRdb independently ran MiXCR on the 5' RACE reads; one entry per CDR3 protein. This repertoire shows about 220,000 distinct CDR3 sequences, roughly 7.5% found once; its top ten account for around 5.4%. The same sample was also used in a study of yellow fever vaccine responses in identical twins.

Sequencing was done on a sample of CD8+ T cells sorted from blood. The origin of the receptors is a woman between 18 and 29 years old in good health. Each CDR3 is given with its conserved first and last residue. Not every row has a clone size; where given, it reads once, few, many or a size class.

TRBV11-2 | - | CASSYGDGGTYEQYF
TRBV27 | - | CASSHSGAGGMELFF
TRBV10-3 | few | CAISAWGQGSWEQYF
TRBV28 | many | CASSFVGLITAEAFF
TRBV27 | - | CASSLSAGRSYNEQFF
TRBV28 | - | CASSTADRLAGGWGETQYF
TRBV27 | - | CASLGGDGYEQCF
TRBV15 | many | CATSTSGRVTGELFF
TRBV10-3 | few | CAIYRERGNEQFF
TRBV20-1 | few | CSVTQGLGTEAFF
TRBV4-1 | few | CASSQTPLSVSEQFF
TRBV4-1 | few | CASSQGPLGSEAFF
TRBV6-5 | - | CASRSTSTGELFF
TRBV7-9 | - | CASIPDQFTGELFF
TRBV7-9 | many | CASSLNLNEKLFF
TRBV7-2 | - | CASSLTLAKTNEQFF
TRBV12-3/TRBV12-4 | many | CAIYGRRSYGYTF
TRBV9 | - | CASSVVEGTGELFF
TRBV7-9 | few | CASSLGGREKYF
TRBV29-1 | - | CSVEDLRENNEQFF
TRBV20-1 | - | CSVKNTGELFF
TRBV5-5 | many | CASSQGELIRNTGELFF
TRBV4-1 | many | CASSHLNSGASYNSPLHF
TRBV4-1 | many | CASSQGTHSNQPQHF
TRBV7-8 | few | CASSLTGIFTEAFF
TRBV7-9 | - | CASSPRDRGAGEQYF
TRBV28 | - | CASSKDTTDTQYF
TRBV7-6 | many | CASSLGGGATDTQYF
TRBV5-1 | many | CASSYTSGGDDEQFF
TRBV12-3/TRBV12-4 | many | CASSPKPGLPYEQYF
TRBV14 | once | CASSQGQAFEQYF
TRBV12-3/TRBV12-4 | many | CASTSELYNEQFF
TRBV6-5 | - | CASSYSKGYYGYTF
TRBV20-1 | many | CSAREGGQGGTEAFF
TRBV7-6 | few | CASSRTDNQPQHF
TRBV5-4 | - | CASSLAGGGSTEAFF
TRBV7-9 | - | CASSLTSSASSYNEQFF
TRBV2 | many | CASRILAGSSYNEQFF
TRBV5-1 | - | CASKEGDSQTSYNEQFF
TRBV6-5 | few | CASSYSQGEITDTQYF
TRBV27 | many | CASSLYRGIQETQYF
TRBV4-1 | few | CASSQDAGRYPYNEQFF
TRBV11-2 | many | CASSPRLAGGRAADTQYF
TRBV3-1 | - | CASSQGWDRALEAFF
TRBV2 | - | CASSAGLFLETQYF
TRBV2 | many | CASSEGQLSNQPQHF
TRBV9 | - | CASSVVPSGAQETQYF
TRBV3-1 | - | CASSQGDSGRGRETQYF
TRBV4-2 | many | CASSQDYGAGADTQYF
TRBV4-1 | many | CASRSMNTEAFF
TRBV7-9 | - | CASSKTGAMEKTQYF